A single sample is the source of the 20 T cell receptor beta chains below, sequenced in a study of T-cell reconstitution after alpha-beta-depleted transplantation in children. It was with unique molecular identifiers that the TCRbeta library was prepared. Using its own MiXCR run on the PCR reads, TCRdb lists one record per CDR3 protein. The data contain hundreds of thousands of distinct CDR3 sequences, roughly 10% of them singletons. Sequences were derived from peripheral blood, sampled 180 days after TCRalphabeta/CD19-depleted stem cell transplant. The receptors were gathered from a male patient between 2 and 9 years old who had a stem cell transplant for chronic granulomatous disease, so the T cells may come from the graft donor.

This clonotype was picked up many times. The chain couples TRBV3-1 to TRBJ2-1, with 7 bases that match TRBD2. Germline V CDR1 and CDR2: LGHDT, YNNKEL (reference sequence). The V gene end was trimmed by 0 bases and the J gene end by 2 bases; junction bases not matched to a gene: 4. The CDR3 consists of 16 residues. CDR3 in DNA: TGTGCCAGCAGCCAAGAACCTAGCGGCGCCTACAATGAGCAGTTCTTC. Residues: CASSQEPSGAYNEQFF.

The chain carries TRBV7-2 and TRBJ2-7; 11 bases match TRBD2. This CDR3 is 16 amino acids long. V gave up 5 bases and J gave up 6 bases; unmatched junction bases: 12. CDR1 is SGHTA and CDR2 is FQGNSA in the germline V gene. Here the CDR3 DNA reads TGTGCCAGCAGCCCCCAGGGTCTAGCGGGAGGTTCCGAGCAGTACTTC. Protein sequence: CASSPQGLAGGSEQYF.

This clonotype was observed many times. The rearrangement uses TRBV5-1 and TRBJ2-3; no reliable D call. The V gene's germline CDR1 is SGHRS and CDR2 YFSETQ. V lost 0 bases and J lost 4, with 12 bases in between. The CDR3 extends over 15 amino acids. In DNA form, the CDR3 reads TGCGCCAGCAGCTTGGCCTCGACGGCGCCAGATACGCAGTATTTT. Residues: CASSLASTAPDTQYF.

This clonotype was seen many times. V and J are TRBV7-9 and TRBJ2-7; 9 bases map to TRBD1. V trimming: 5 bases; J trimming: 5 bases; junction bases outside the gene matches: 7. This CDR3 is 14 amino acids long. CDR1 SEHNR and CDR2 FQNEAQ come from the germline V gene (reference sequence). CDR3 in DNA: TGTGCCAGCAGCCTCCGGGACAGGGCCAACGAGCAGTACTTC. It codes for CASSLRDRANEQYF.

This clonotype has at least ten counts. The rearrangement joins TRBV5-1 to TRBJ2-2, with D unclear. Trimming removed 0 bases at V and 6 bases at J, with 9 bases between. The length of the CDR3 is 14 residues. Germline V CDR1 and CDR2: SGHRS, YFSETQ. As DNA, the CDR3 is TGCGCCAGCAGCTTGGTACTGCCCGCCGGGGAGCTGTTTTTT. Residues: CASSLVLPAGELFF. The whole variable domain, filled in from reference TRBV5-1 and TRBJ2-2, reads KAGVTQTPRYLIKTRGQQVTLSCSPISGHRSVSWYQQTPGQGLQFLFEYFSETQRNKGNFPGRFSGRQFSNSRSEMNVSTLELGDSALYLCASSLVLPAGELFFGEGSRLTVL.

This clonotype was detected ten times or more. The chain joins TRBV5-6 to TRBJ2-1, with D tentatively TRBD2 (5 bases). Trimming removed 5 bases from V and 9 bases from J, with 24 bases in between. CDR1 and CDR2 from the germline V gene are SGHDT and YYEEEE. This CDR3 contains 16 residues. The chain's CDR3 is CASRETEGQGSREQFF. The CDR3 DNA sequence: TGTGCCAGCAGAGAAACGGAAGGGCAAGGGAGTCGTGAGCAGTTCTTC.

The chain carries TRBV20-1 and TRBJ2-7; D may be TRBD1 or TRBD2 (5 bases each). The V end lost 6 bases, the J end lost 2 bases, and 14 bases lay between the germline ends. The CDR3 spans 13 residues. In germline, CDR1 is DFQATT, CDR2 SNEGSKA (reference sequence). CDR3 in amino acids: CSATRDDPYEQYF. As DNA, the CDR3 is TGCAGTGCGACCCGGGACGATCCCTACGAGCAGTACTTC.

At least ten counts were recorded for this clonotype. This chain links TRBV6-2 or TRBV6-3 with TRBJ1-1; D ambiguous. The CDR3 consists of 13 residues. The germline V gene has CDR1 MNHEY and CDR2 SVGEGT. The V end was cut by 5 bases, the J end by 1 base, with 8 bases between. DNA of the CDR3: TGTGCCAGCAGTAAGACAAAGAACACTGAAGCTTTCTTT. This codes for CASSKTKNTEAFF.

Many counts were recorded for this clonotype. This sequence joins TRBV12-3 or TRBV12-4 and TRBJ1-2; D call uncertain. With 5 bases removed from V and 7 bases from J, the gap between germline ends came to 11 bases. CDR3 length equals 12 residues. DNA of the CDR3: TGTGCCAGCAGTCTAGGTGGTCGTGGCTACACCTTC. Amino acids: CASSLGGRGYTF.

On this clonotype itself: This may stem from a read error, because a much larger clone lies one nucleotide away. The chain couples TRBV5-1 to TRBJ1-2; 10 bases match TRBD1. Germline loops: CDR1 SGHRS, CDR2 YFSETQ. The CDR3 consists of 14 residues. For the CDR3, the DNA is TGCGCCAGCAGAAACCCGGGACAGGGGTATGGCTACCCCTTC. As protein: CASRNPGQGYGYPF.

This clonotype has ten or more counts. CDR3 nucleotides: TGTGCCATTACGCGCGGTTTTGGTACGCAGTATTTT. Translated, it gives CAITRGFGTQYF. This chain joins TRBV7-9 and TRBJ2-3, with D hard to call. CDR3 length: 12 amino acids. Trimming stripped 10 bases from V and 8 bases from J, with 16 bases between. CDR1 and CDR2 from the germline V gene are SEHNR and FQNEAQ (reference sequence). The full variable domain, rest sourced from reference TRBV7-9 and TRBJ2-3, is DTGVSQNPRHKITKRGQNVTFRCDPISEHNRLYWYRQTLGQGPEFLTYFQNEAQLEKSRLLSDRFSAERPKGSFSTLEIQRTEQGDSAMYLCAITRGFGTQYFGPGTRLTVL.

This clonotype was recorded at least ten times. The chain employs TRBV2 and TRBJ1-6, with D perhaps matching TRBD1 (5 bases). V was clipped by 4 bases and J by 9 bases, with 16 bases between them. The CDR3 sequence is 15 residues long. Germline V gene data show CDR1 as SNHLY and CDR2 as FYNNEI. The CDR3: CASSVSRGPSSPLHF. DNA for the CDR3: TGTGCCAGCAGTGTATCAAGGGGTCCAAGTTCACCCCTCCACTTT.

This clonotype has at least ten counts. The rearrangement links TRBV6-2 or TRBV6-3 to TRBJ2-1, with 8 bases aligning to TRBD1. The CDR3 contains 16 residues. Germline loops: CDR1 MNHEY, CDR2 SVGEGT. With 6 bases clipped from V and 0 bases from J, the junction kept 7 bases outside the gene matches. The DNA of the CDR3 is TGTGCCAGCAGCCGACAGGGGCTAAACTCCTACAATGAGCAGTTCTTC. As protein: CASSRQGLNSYNEQFF.

This clonotype has ten or more counts. This chain links TRBV30 with TRBJ2-1, with D maybe TRBD2 (6 bases). V lost 5 bases and J lost 9, with 17 bases in between. In germline, CDR1 is GTSNPN, CDR2 SVGIG (reference sequence). The CDR3 contains 13 residues. CDR3 sequence: CAWDVGGNGEQFF. The CDR3, as DNA: TGTGCCTGGGACGTCGGAGGGAATGGTGAGCAGTTCTTC.

This clonotype was seen many times. The chain couples TRBV7-9 to TRBJ2-5, with 7 bases that match TRBD1. Trimming removed 5 bases from V and 0 bases from J; junction bases left unmatched: 6. Germline-derived CDR1 and CDR2 are SEHNR and FQNEAQ (reference sequence). The CDR3 spans 15 residues. CDR3 loop: CASSVKGAYQETQYF. For the CDR3, the DNA is TGTGCCAGCAGCGTAAAGGGGGCGTACCAAGAGACCCAGTACTTC.

In nucleotides, the CDR3 is TGTGCCAGCAGTGAGGTTGCAACTAATGAAAAACTGTTTTTT. Translating it yields CASSEVATNEKLFF. The chain combines TRBV12-3 or TRBV12-4 with TRBJ1-4, with unresolved D. V was cut by 5 bases and J by 0 bases, with 7 bases left in between. The CDR3 is made up of 14 amino acids.

This clonotype was counted many times. The junction departs from germline at one end; a sequencing error may be responsible. The genes are TRBV29-1 and TRBJ2-5; TRBD2 aligns across 8 bases. The V gene's germline CDR1 is SQVTM and CDR2 ANQGSEA. This CDR3 comprises 12 residues. CDR3 amino acids: CSSMRGAETQYF. The CDR3 nucleotides read TGTTCTTCGATGCGGGGGGCGGAGACCCAGTACTTC.

The sample holds many counts of this clonotype. The chain joins TRBV28 to TRBJ2-7; tentatively, D is TRBD1 (6 bases). This CDR3 spans 15 amino acids. The germline V gene encodes CDR1 MDHEN and CDR2 SYDVKM. V was clipped by 7 bases and J by 3 bases, with 19 bases between them. DNA of the CDR3: TGTGCCAGCACTCCGGTGACAGGACGGGGCTACGAGCAGTACTTC. This encodes CASTPVTGRGYEQYF.

This chain connects TRBV19 to TRBJ2-2; tentatively, D is TRBD2 (5 bases). Germline CDR1 LNHDA, CDR2 SQIVND (reference sequence). The CDR3 has 13 residues. Deletions cut 7 bases from V and 0 bases from J, with 6 bases between. The CDR3 nucleotides are TGTGCCAGTAACGGGGCGAACACCGGGGAGCTGTTTTTT. Translation gives CASNGANTGELFF.

In this sample, this clonotype turned up many times. The J gene is TRBJ2-1, the V gene TRBV7-8, with a tentative D call TRBD2 (6 bases). Trimming left V 2 bases short and J 2 bases short, with 13 bases between. This CDR3 spans 16 amino acids. The germline CDR1 and CDR2 sequences are SGHVS and FQNEAQ. The CDR3 is CASSLRGLRPYNEQFF. The DNA of the CDR3 is TGTGCCAGCAGCTTAAGGGGACTGAGGCCCTACAATGAGCAGTTCTTC.